This T cell receptor (beta chain) is from a study of T-cell memory formation after mild COVID-19. Notes on the study in general: Whether second-wave clones peaking at day 37 were SARS-CoV-2 specific went unconfirmed. Largely, contracting CD4+ clones fell within CM and EM, and contracting CD8+ clones within EMRA.

Amplification by 5'RACE using constant-segment primers produced TCR alpha and TCR beta cDNA libraries that carried sample barcodes and UMIs. TCRdb processed the 5' RACE reads anew with MiXCR; each CDR3 protein has one entry. In the table there are about 340,000 distinct CDR3 sequences, more than 15% of which are singletons. There are 15 residues in the CDR3. The germline V gene encodes CDR1 SGHVS and CDR2 FQNEAQ. V gave up 1 base and J gave up 5 bases; unmatched junction bases: 7. This clonotype was picked up a small number of times. The antigen is not known. This receptor was obtained from a man aged 18-30 years who had mild COVID-19 (a few samples of this study predate the infection). Cell type and time point are not known. Sequenced: PBMCs or a T cell subset sorted from them (not recorded which). V usage is TRBV7-8 and J usage is TRBJ2-7; TRBD2 matches 8 bases. The CDR3 region is CASSLEASGFHEQYF. CDR3 nucleotide sequence: TGTGCCAGCAGCTTAGAGGCTAGCGGGTTTCACGAGCAGTACTTC.